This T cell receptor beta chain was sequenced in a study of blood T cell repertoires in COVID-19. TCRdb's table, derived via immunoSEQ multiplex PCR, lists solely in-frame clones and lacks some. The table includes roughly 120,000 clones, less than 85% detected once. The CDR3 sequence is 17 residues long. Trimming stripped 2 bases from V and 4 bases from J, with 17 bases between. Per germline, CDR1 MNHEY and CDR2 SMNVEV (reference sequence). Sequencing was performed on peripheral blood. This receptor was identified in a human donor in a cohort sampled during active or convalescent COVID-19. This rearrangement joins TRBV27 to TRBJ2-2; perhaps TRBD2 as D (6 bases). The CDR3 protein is CASSLRLGGFGTGELFF. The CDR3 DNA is TGTGCCAGCAGTTTAAGATTGGGGGGATTCGGCACCGGGGAGCTGTTTTTT.